Below, one T cell receptor beta chain is given with its context. Its specificity is unknown. Generated by immunoSEQ multiplex PCR, the TCRdb table keeps only in-frame clones and is missing some. In the table there are approximately 200,000 clones, 80% to 95% of which are singletons. The sample belongs to a study of T cell responses to AZD1222 COVID-19 vaccine. Broader study findings: Spike was spanned by vaccine-associated CD4 TCRs, which were dominant at 160-218 and 743-854.

This clonotype was sampled from an adult who received the AZD1222 COVID-19 vaccine. The sequencing here drew on peripheral blood, taken 28 days after the second AZD1222 dose.

The DNA for the CDR3 is TGTGCCTGGAGTGTACTCTTTGAGCAGTACTTC. Protein sequence: CAWSVLFEQYF. This chain joins TRBV30 and TRBJ2-7, with D uncertain. CDR1 GTSNPN and CDR2 SVGIG come from the germline V gene (reference sequence). This CDR3 spans 11 amino acids. V was cut by 0 bases and J by 7 bases, with 7 bases left in between.